This entry lists 21 T cell receptor beta chains sequenced from one sample in a study of CD8 T cells in Susac syndrome. Reverse transcription of about 0.45 to 1 ug RNA was carried out with random hexamers. From the immunoSEQ multiplex PCR reads, TCRdb called clonotypes with MiXCR, one entry per CDR3 protein. This sample has some 190,000 distinct CDR3 sequences, with 90% to 96% found just once. The sequencing sample was made of CD4+ T cells from PBMCs. These receptor sequences come from a human donor with multiple sclerosis.

The V gene is TRBV30, the J gene TRBJ1-5, with D possibly TRBD1 on 5 matching bases. The CDR3 has 14 residues. Germline V lookup: CDR1 GTSNPN, CDR2 SVGIG (reference sequence). Deletions cut 0 bases from V and 7 bases from J, with 13 bases between. Here the CDR3 DNA reads TGTGCCTGGAGTGTTCAGGGAGGAGGGCAGCCCCAGCATTTT. Translated: CAWSVQGGGQPQHF.

V and J are TRBV28 and TRBJ1-5; D is ambiguous. Trimming left V 6 bases short and J 7 bases short, with 13 bases between. Germline lookup yields CDR1 MDHEN and CDR2 SYDVKM. The CDR3 spans 13 residues. The chain's CDR3 is CASRETQRQPQHF. The CDR3 bases are TGTGCCAGCAGAGAGACTCAACGGCAGCCCCAGCATTTT.

V usage is TRBV30 and J usage is TRBJ1-5; D gene uncertain. Per the germline V gene, CDR1 is GTSNPN and CDR2 is SVGIG (reference sequence). CDR3 length: 13 amino acids. The germline V and J ends were trimmed by 0 bases and 4 bases, with 7 bases remaining between them. CDR3 protein: CAWSVRKNQPQHF. The CDR3, as DNA: TGTGCCTGGAGTGTACGGAAGAATCAGCCCCAGCATTTT.

The chain joins TRBV20-1 to TRBJ2-5; the D call may be TRBD1 or TRBD2 (5 bases each). Germline V gene sequence: CDR1 DFQATT, CDR2 SNEGSKA (reference sequence). V was cut by 0 bases and J by 14 bases, with 16 bases left in between. The CDR3 spans 12 residues. The CDR3 here is CSARDRDGPTYF. DNA of the CDR3: TGCAGTGCTAGAGACCGGGACGGTCCCACCTACTTC.

V is TRBV29-1 and J is TRBJ2-7, with TRBD2 identical over 7 bases. The CDR3 runs 14 residues. Germline V CDR1 and CDR2: SQVTM, ANQGSEA. The junction had 7 bases not matched to a gene; V was cut back by 4 bases and J by 1 base. Here the CDR3 DNA reads TGCAGCGTTGGGGTGCGGGGGAAATCCTACGAGCAGTACTTC. Protein product: CSVGVRGKSYEQYF.

The chain couples TRBV20-1 to TRBJ2-7; tentatively, D is TRBD2 (5 bases). Germline assignment: CDR1 DFQATT and CDR2 SNEGSKA (reference sequence). The V and J ends lost 5 bases and 7 bases respectively, with 12 bases between them. The CDR3 has 11 residues. The CDR3 reads CSAWTLGEQYF. CDR3 in DNA: TGCAGTGCTTGGACTTTAGGGGAGCAGTACTTC.

The chain joins TRBV20-1 to TRBJ1-2, with D perhaps matching TRBD1 (6 bases). The length of the CDR3 is 13 residues. Germline V lookup: CDR1 DFQATT, CDR2 SNEGSKA (reference sequence). Trimming took 3 bases from V and 4 from J, leaving 12 bases between them. The CDR3 DNA reads as TGCAGTGCTAGTCCCTCAGGGGTCTATGGCTACACCTTC. Translation gives CSASPSGVYGYTF.

The chain links TRBV20-1 to TRBJ1-1; tentative D call: TRBD1 (6 bases). The V gene's germline CDR1 is DFQATT and CDR2 SNEGSKA (reference sequence). The CDR3 is 13 residues long. V was clipped by 6 bases and J by 4 bases, with 15 bases between them. The chain's CDR3 is CSAIQGQSTEAFF. The DNA of the CDR3 is TGCAGTGCAATACAGGGTCAGAGCACTGAAGCTTTCTTT.

The CDR3 is CSAPNRLNTEAFF. The DNA for the CDR3 is TGCAGTGCCCCAAACAGGCTGAACACTGAAGCTTTCTTT. The V call is TRBV20-1, the J call TRBJ1-1, with D perhaps TRBD1 (5 bases). CDR3 length: 13 residues. The germline V gene encodes CDR1 DFQATT and CDR2 SNEGSKA (reference sequence). With 6 bases removed from V and 0 bases from J, the gap between germline ends came to 11 bases.

The CDR3 loop reads CASSLAFGATRDTEAFF. CDR3 bases: TGTGCCAGCAGCCTAGCATTCGGGGCCACCCGGGACACTGAAGCTTTCTTT. J is TRBJ1-1 and V is TRBV13, with D possibly matching TRBD1 (5 bases). Germline-derived CDR1 and CDR2 are PRHDT and FYEKMQ (reference sequence). V was trimmed by 5 bases and J by 3 bases, leaving 22 bases between them. This CDR3 is 17 amino acids long.

V usage is TRBV21-1 and J usage is TRBJ1-1. TRBV21-1 is classified as a pseudogene. The CDR3 contains 13 residues. This chain's CDR3 is CAGSEEGDTEAFF. The CDR3 coding sequence is TGTGCCGGATCTGAAGAGGGAGACACTGAAGCTTTCTTT.

The V gene is TRBV20-1, the J gene TRBJ2-7; TRBD2 is a possible D gene (5 bases). Trimming took 6 bases from V and 0 from J, leaving 9 bases between them. CDR3 size: 12 residues. The V gene's germline CDR1 is DFQATT and CDR2 SNEGSKA (reference sequence). CDR3 bases: TGCAGTGCGGGAGCGATCTCCTACGAGCAGTACTTC. It is translated as CSAGAISYEQYF.

The chain couples TRBV11-1 to TRBJ2-2; D gene unclear. The CDR3 totals 11 residues. V was trimmed by 4 bases and J by 6 bases, leaving 3 bases between them. From germline, CDR1 is SGHAT and CDR2 FQDESV (reference sequence). The CDR3 spells CASSSAGELFF. The CDR3 DNA follows: TGTGCCAGCAGCTCCGCCGGGGAGCTGTTTTTT.

V usage is TRBV5-1 and J usage is TRBJ2-2; 9 nucleotides align to TRBD1. Germline assignment: CDR1 SGHRS and CDR2 YFSETQ. This CDR3 is built from 16 residues. The V segment lost 0 bases and the J segment 6 bases; nucleotides outside the gene matches: 6. CDR3 region: CASSLVGQGGPGELFF. The CDR3 DNA reads TGCGCCAGCAGCTTGGTGGGACAGGGAGGCCCCGGGGAGCTGTTTTTT.

The chain combines TRBV5-1 with TRBJ2-1; no reliable D call. Trimming cost V 0 bases and J 7 bases, with 11 bases left between them. The CDR3 totals 14 residues. Germline CDR1 SGHRS, CDR2 YFSETQ. The CDR3 bases are TGCGCCAGCAGCTTGGAAAACGCAGAGAATGAGCAGTTCTTC. As protein: CASSLENAENEQFF.

The chain is built from TRBV29-1 and TRBJ2-5; D gene unclear. The germline V gene encodes CDR1 SQVTM and CDR2 ANQGSEA. CDR3 length equals 12 residues. Trimming took off 6 bases at V and 3 bases at J, with 11 bases between the two ends. The CDR3 DNA reads as TGCAGCGTACGTGGACCCGAAGAGACCCAGTACTTC. Translating it yields CSVRGPEETQYF.

The V gene is TRBV30, the J gene TRBJ2-1, with D possibly called TRBD1 or TRBD2 (6 bases each). The V end lost 6 bases, the J end lost 0 bases, and 12 bases lay between the germline ends. The CDR3 consists of 14 residues. Looked up from germline, CDR1 is GTSNPN and CDR2 is SVGIG (reference sequence). The CDR3 spells CACRRGASYNEQFF. The CDR3 DNA follows: TGTGCCTGCCGGAGGGGGGCCTCCTACAATGAGCAGTTCTTC. Combining the CDR3 with reference TRBV30 and TRBJ2-1 gives the whole variable domain SQTIHQWPATLVQPVGSPLSLECTVEGTSNPNLYWYRQAAGRGLQLLFYSVGIGQISSEVPQNLSASRPQDRQFILSSKKLLLSDSGFYLCACRRGASYNEQFFGPGTRLTVL.

The V call is TRBV5-4, the J call TRBJ2-3; D possibly uses TRBD1 or TRBD2 (5 bases each). V lost 5 bases and J 6 bases, leaving 13 bases between the germline ends. The length of the CDR3 is 13 residues. Germline CDR1 reads SGHNT; CDR2 reads YYREEE (reference sequence). The CDR3 DNA is TGTGCCAGCAGGGACATACGGGATGATACGCAGTATTTT. Its protein is CASRDIRDDTQYF.

The chain's CDR3 is CASSLDGRAAFNEQYF. In DNA, the CDR3 is TGTGCCAGCAGCTTAGATGGACGGGCAGCCTTTAACGAGCAGTACTTC. The V call is TRBV7-9, the J call TRBJ2-7, with no clear D. V was trimmed by 1 base and J by 5 bases, leaving 18 bases between them. Per the germline V gene, CDR1 is SEHNR and CDR2 is FQNEAQ (reference sequence). The CDR3 covers 16 residues. Using reference TRBV7-9 and TRBJ2-7 for the parts outside the CDR3, the full variable domain is DTGVSQNPRHKITKRGQNVTFRCDPISEHNRLYWYRQTLGQGPEFLTYFQNEAQLEKSRLLSDRFSAERPKGSFSTLEIQRTEQGDSAMYLCASSLDGRAAFNEQYFGPGTRLTVT.

V is TRBV4-3 and J is TRBJ2-7; D remains ambiguous. Trimming removed 0 bases at V and 0 bases at J, with 15 bases between. Germline V lookup: CDR1 LGHNA, CDR2 YSLEER. There are 17 residues in the CDR3. The CDR3 bases are TGCGCCAGCAGCCAAGATGCCGGAGAAGAACACTCCTACGAGCAGTACTTC. It specifies CASSQDAGEEHSYEQYF.

A word on this clonotype: One junction end disagrees with the germline gene, perhaps due to a read error. The J gene is TRBJ1-2, the V gene TRBV3-1; perhaps TRBD1 as D (6 bases). The CDR3 contains 13 residues. The germline V gene has CDR1 LGHDT and CDR2 YNNKEL (reference sequence). The CDR3 sequence is CASSQGGGSGYTF. For the CDR3, the DNA is TGTGCCAGCAGTCAAGGCGGGGGCTCTGGCTACACCTTC. Complete variable domain (other parts from reference TRBV3-1 and TRBJ1-2): DTAVSQTPKYLVTQMGNDKSIKCEQNLGHDTMYWYKQDSKKFLKIMFSYNNKELIINETVPNRFSPKSPDKAHLNLHINSLELGDSAVYFCASSQGGGSGYTFGSGTRLTVV.